The 22 T cell receptor beta chains in this list originate from one sample, sequenced in a study of T cell repertoires in cytomegalovirus infection. Each CDR3 protein is one row after TCRdb ran MiXCR on the reads. The sample has more than 150,000 distinct CDR3 sequences, 20% to 25% seen once. Sequencing used PBMCs. The source of these receptors is a human donor in good health (CMV status not recorded). Some clones in this sample may be carry-over from other donors' samples.

The rearrangement joins TRBV20-1 to TRBJ2-7; TRBD2 matches at 14 bases. Germline trimming cut 4 bases from V and 6 bases from J; bases unmatched to any gene: 5. From germline, CDR1 is DFQATT and CDR2 SNEGSKA (reference sequence). This CDR3 region has 14 residues. As DNA, the CDR3 is TGCAGTGCTAAACCGGGACTAGCGGGAGTCGAGCAGTACTTC. This translates into CSAKPGLAGVEQYF.

This rearrangement joins TRBV5-1 to TRBJ1-2; D perhaps matches TRBD1 (6 bases). The CDR3 loop spans 15 amino acids. Germline CDR1 is SGHRS and CDR2 is YFSETQ. Trimming left V 2 bases short and J 7 bases short, with 18 bases between. The CDR3 DNA reads as TGCGCCAGCAGCTTCGCAGGGGACGTCCCTAGTGGCTACACCTTC. The encoded protein is CASSFAGDVPSGYTF.

This clonotype was seen more than once but under ten times. The chain is built from TRBV5-1 and TRBJ2-1; D may correspond to TRBD1 or TRBD2 (5 bases each). Trimming took 0 bases from V and 6 from J, leaving 10 bases between them. The CDR3 contains 14 residues. Looked up from germline, CDR1 is SGHRS and CDR2 is YFSETQ. CDR3 loop: CASSLGDGFNEQFF. CDR3 sequence (DNA): TGCGCCAGCAGCTTGGGGGACGGGTTCAATGAGCAGTTCTTC.

CDR3 nucleotides: TGTGCCAGCACCTCAGGGACGGCCTATGGCTACACCTTC. Its protein product is CASTSGTAYGYTF. This rearrangement joins TRBV28 to TRBJ1-2, with a weak D call TRBD1 (5 bases). This CDR3 region has 13 residues. CDR1 is MDHEN, CDR2 SYDVKM, per germline. Trimming stripped 7 bases from V and 4 bases from J, with 13 bases between.

V gene TRBV7-9 combines with J gene TRBJ1-2, with no clear D. The V end was cut by 1 base, the J end by 7 bases, with 10 bases between. The germline gives CDR1 SEHNR, CDR2 FQNEAQ (reference sequence). CDR3 length: 13 residues. The CDR3 DNA follows: TGTGCCAGCAGCTTAGAGGTGGGCCGTGGCTACACCTTC. Translating it yields CASSLEVGRGYTF.

The chain employs TRBV6-5 and TRBJ2-3, with TRBD2 matching over 11 bases. Germline loops: CDR1 MNHEY, CDR2 SVGAGI. Trimming took 5 bases from V and 2 from J; bases not matched to a gene: 6. The CDR3 totals 16 residues. DNA of the CDR3: TGTGCCAGCAGTACTGGGGGACTAGCGGACACAGATACGCAGTATTTT. It codes for CASSTGGLADTDTQYF.

The chain is built from TRBV29-1 and TRBJ2-1, with D perhaps TRBD1 (5 bases). The CDR3 runs to 12 residues. Germline lookup yields CDR1 SQVTM and CDR2 ANQGSEA. V was trimmed by 4 bases and J by 8 bases, leaving 12 bases between them. CDR3 bases: TGCAGCGTTGGCAGGGCGATCGATGAGCAGTTCTTC. This encodes CSVGRAIDEQFF.

This clonotype was counted ten times or more. The chain uses TRBV7-2 and TRBJ2-1, with TRBD1 identical over 10 bases. V dropped 5 bases and J dropped 14; count of bases not matched to a gene: 9. CDR3 length: 13 amino acids. Germline loops: CDR1 SGHTA, CDR2 FQGNSA. The CDR3 is CASSLDGGTGEFF. The CDR3 nucleotides read TGTGCCAGCAGCCTTGATGGGGGGACAGGGGAGTTCTTC.

The gene calls are TRBV28 and TRBJ2-5; TRBD1 agrees at 7 bases. CDR1 MDHEN and CDR2 SYDVKM come from the germline V gene. This CDR3 spans 19 amino acids. With 3 bases clipped from V and 0 bases from J, the junction kept 16 bases outside the gene matches. The chain's CDR3 is CASSFKTGQQIRYQETQYF. In nucleotides, the CDR3 is TGTGCCAGCAGTTTTAAGACGGGACAGCAAATCAGATACCAAGAGACCCAGTACTTC.

This clonotype was found many times. The chain combines TRBV6-5 with TRBJ1-5, with a possible D match to TRBD1 (5 bases). Germline V gene sequence: CDR1 MNHEY, CDR2 SVGAGI. The CDR3 spans 13 residues. V lost 2 bases and J lost 5, with 7 bases in between. The CDR3 region is CASSYGRDQPQHF. CDR3 DNA: TGTGCCAGCAGTTACGGCAGGGATCAGCCCCAGCATTTT.

This chain joins TRBV6-5 and TRBJ1-6, with unresolved D. The CDR3 spans 14 residues. The V gene's germline CDR1 is MNHEY and CDR2 SVGAGI. Trimming took off 3 bases at V and 7 bases at J, with 10 bases between the two ends. The DNA of the CDR3 is TGTGCCAGCAGTTATTACGATCCGAATTCACCCCTCCACTTT. Its protein product is CASSYYDPNSPLHF.

This clonotype appeared many times. The CDR3 loop is CASRNLAAAYEQYF. CDR3 nucleotides: TGTGCCAGCAGAAACCTAGCGGCGGCCTACGAGCAGTACTTC. This chain uses TRBV7-2 with TRBJ2-7, with 7 positions matching TRBD2. The V and J ends lost 6 bases and 2 bases, in that order; junction bases with no gene match: 7. CDR1 is SGHTA and CDR2 is FQGNSA in the germline V gene. CDR3 length: 14 residues.

The chain recombines TRBV5-1 with TRBJ1-2, with a possible D match to TRBD1 (5 bases). This CDR3 comprises 14 residues. Trimming removed 5 bases from V and 2 bases from J, with 13 bases in between. Germline V CDR1 and CDR2: SGHRS, YFSETQ. Written as DNA, the CDR3 is TGCGCCAGCAGACCGACCGGGGGGAACTATGGCTACACCTTC. Amino acid sequence: CASRPTGGNYGYTF.

This clonotype was observed at least ten times. V gene TRBV7-9 combines with J gene TRBJ2-3; D may be TRBD2 (5 bases). The CDR3 spans 14 residues. Per the germline V gene, CDR1 is SEHNR and CDR2 is FQNEAQ (reference sequence). The V end lost 3 bases, the J end lost 6 bases, and 13 bases lay between the germline ends. The CDR3 nucleotides read TGTGCCAGCAGCTTCGGACTCAGTCCGGATACGCAGTATTTT. Its translation is CASSFGLSPDTQYF.

This clonotype was counted at least ten times. The chain combines TRBV7-8 with TRBJ2-7; TRBD2 agrees at 8 bases. The trim removed 1 base at V and 4 bases at J, leaving 0 bases unmatched. The CDR3 contains 13 residues. CDR1 is SGHVS and CDR2 is FQNEAQ in the germline V gene. The CDR3 bases are TGTGCCAGCAGCTTAGGACTAGCGTACGAGCAGTACTTC. Translating gives CASSLGLAYEQYF.

This clonotype showed up many times. The chain employs TRBV7-2 and TRBJ1-1; D is ambiguous. The germline CDR1 and CDR2 sequences are SGHTA and FQGNSA. V lost 7 bases and J 3 bases, leaving 15 bases between the germline ends. The CDR3 extends over 14 amino acids. The CDR3 region is CASKLSGQDTEAFF. CDR3 DNA: TGTGCCAGCAAATTGAGTGGGCAGGACACTGAAGCTTTCTTT.

This clonotype was counted between two and nine times. CDR3 region: CASSSRDHNEKLFF. The DNA for the CDR3 is TGTGCCAGCAGTTCCCGGGACCATAATGAAAAACTGTTTTTT. J is TRBJ1-4 and V is TRBV28; perhaps TRBD1 as D (5 bases). With 4 bases removed from V and 4 bases from J, the gap between germline ends came to 10 bases. Germline values: CDR1 MDHEN, CDR2 SYDVKM. The CDR3 length is 14 residues.

This clonotype was seen at least ten times. J is TRBJ1-5 and V is TRBV12-3 or TRBV12-4; weak D call: TRBD1 (5 bases). The CDR3 loop spans 16 amino acids. The V gene lost 5 bases and the J gene lost 1 base, with 15 bases spanning the gap. The CDR3, as DNA: TGTGCCAGCAGTGGGGCCATCGGGGCCAGCAATCAGCCCCAGCATTTT. It specifies CASSGAIGASNQPQHF.

This clonotype was detected only a few times. The gene calls are TRBV5-1 and TRBJ1-1; possible D gene TRBD1, 6 bases. The CDR3 is 16 residues long. Germline lookup yields CDR1 SGHRS and CDR2 YFSETQ. V dropped 4 bases and J dropped 1 base, with 17 bases sitting between them. The CDR3 DNA follows: TGCGCCAGCAGCCAGCTAGGGGGGGCTAGGAACACTGAAGCTTTCTTT. As protein: CASSQLGGARNTEAFF.

This clonotype was detected many times. V usage is TRBV7-2 and J usage is TRBJ2-1; TRBD2 aligns across 9 bases. Germline CDR1 reads SGHTA; CDR2 reads FQGNSA. Trimming took 3 bases from V and 7 from J; bases not matched to a gene: 4. CDR3 size: 14 residues. The CDR3 protein is CASSFAGGRNEQFF. Here the CDR3 DNA reads TGTGCCAGCAGCTTCGCGGGGGGGCGAAATGAGCAGTTCTTC. The full variable domain, with the rest looked up from reference TRBV7-2 and TRBJ2-1, is GAGVSQSPSNKVTEKGKDVELRCDPISGHTALYWYRQSLGQGLEFLIYFQGNSAPDKSGLPSDRFSAERTGGSVSTLTIQRTQQEDSAVYLCASSFAGGRNEQFFGPGTRLTVL.

V and J are TRBV4-2 and TRBJ2-3; 11 positions match TRBD1. J was trimmed by 4 bases and V by 0 bases; bases with no gene match: 3. Germline-derived CDR1 and CDR2 are LGHNA and YNFKEQ. The CDR3 contains 16 residues. CDR3 residues: CASSQDSGQGADTQYF. Written as DNA, the CDR3 is TGTGCCAGCAGCCAAGATTCGGGACAGGGGGCAGATACGCAGTATTTT.

This clonotype was counted a few times. The V call is TRBV19, the J call TRBJ2-3; tentatively, D is TRBD1 (6 bases). In germline, CDR1 is LNHDA, CDR2 SQIVND (reference sequence). Trimming pared 5 bases from V and 0 bases from J, leaving 15 bases between. The CDR3 is made up of 16 amino acids. The CDR3 spells CASSRRDTESTDTQYF. The CDR3, as DNA: TGTGCCAGTAGTCGCCGGGACACCGAAAGCACAGATACGCAGTATTTT.